These 8 T cell receptor beta chains originate from one sample sequenced in a study of blood T cell repertoires in COVID-19. Profiling relied on immunoSEQ multiplex PCR, and the TCRdb table lists in-frame clones only, not all of them. The data contain 130,000 to 150,000 clones, roughly nine tenths of them singletons. The source material was peripheral blood. These TCRs come from a man between 18 and 35 years old with COVID-19, enrolled during active disease.

This clone was recorded only once. V and J are TRBV6-5 and TRBJ1-2, with D perhaps TRBD1 (6 bases). The CDR3 is 12 amino acids. Germline CDR1 is MNHEY and CDR2 is SVGAGI. Trimming removed 6 bases at V and 4 bases at J, with 9 bases between. For the CDR3, the DNA is TGTGCCAGCAGGGACAGTTTCTATGGCTACACCTTC. The encoded protein is CASRDSFYGYTF.

The chain combines TRBV11-1 with TRBJ2-1, with 8 bases that match TRBD2. The CDR3 covers 16 residues. The V gene's germline CDR1 is SGHAT and CDR2 FQDESV (reference sequence). V lost 3 bases and J lost 3; bases outside the gene matches: 7. This CDR3 is CASSLRGTSLYNEQFF. DNA for the CDR3: TGTGCCAGCAGCTTGAGGGGGACTAGTCTCTACAATGAGCAGTTCTTC.

The chain has TRBV27 and TRBJ2-1, with a weak D call TRBD2 (5 bases). The CDR3 is 14 residues long. CDR1 MNHEY and CDR2 SMNVEV come from the germline V gene (reference sequence). The V end lost 4 bases, the J end lost 4 bases, and 11 bases lay between the germline ends. CDR3 residues: CASSYSGTYNEQFF. The CDR3 DNA sequence: TGTGCCAGCAGTTACAGCGGTACATACAATGAGCAGTTCTTC.

The chain employs TRBV5-6 and TRBJ2-2; 12 nucleotides match TRBD1. The V segment lost 2 bases and the J segment 4 bases; nucleotides outside the gene matches: 3. CDR1 SGHDT and CDR2 YYEEEE come from the germline V gene. The CDR3 sequence is 16 residues long. DNA for the CDR3: TGTGCCAGCAGCTTTGGGACAGGGGGCGGCACCGGGGAGCTGTTTTTT. Amino acids: CASSFGTGGGTGELFF.

The chain couples TRBV5-6 to TRBJ2-4; D perhaps matches TRBD1 (6 bases). The V gene lost 0 bases and the J gene lost 6 bases, with 13 bases spanning the gap. This CDR3 region has 15 residues. In germline, CDR1 is SGHDT, CDR2 YYEEEE. CDR3 coding DNA: TGTGCCAGCAGCTTGGTTTCCAGCAGGGGAAACATTCAGTACTTC. Protein sequence: CASSLVSSRGNIQYF.

This chain links TRBV4-3 with TRBJ1-3, with 7 nucleotides matching TRBD1. Germline V gene data show CDR1 as LGHNA and CDR2 as YSLEER. Trimming removed 0 bases from V and 0 bases from J; junction bases left unmatched: 5. This CDR3 contains 17 residues. This chain's CDR3 is CASSQDSGQISGNTIYF. The CDR3 DNA reads TGCGCCAGCAGCCAAGATTCGGGACAGATCTCTGGAAACACCATATATTTT.

This chain connects TRBV23-1 to TRBJ2-7; D is unresolved. TRBV23-1 is known as an ORF, though its function is uncertain. CDR3 length: 12 amino acids. Trimming took off 4 bases at V and 3 bases at J, with 7 bases between the two ends. In DNA, the CDR3 is TGCGCCAGCAGTCGTCAGGACTACGAGCAGTACTTC. This translates into CASSRQDYEQYF.

The gene calls are TRBV29-1 and TRBJ2-7; 7 nucleotides match TRBD1. The germline CDR1 and CDR2 sequences are SQVTM and ANQGSEA. The junction had 4 bases not matched to a gene; V was cut back by 0 bases and J by 2 bases. The CDR3 length is 14 residues. DNA of the CDR3: TGCAGCGTTGAAGAAACAGGGGCTACCTACGAGCAGTACTTC. This sequence encodes CSVEETGATYEQYF.